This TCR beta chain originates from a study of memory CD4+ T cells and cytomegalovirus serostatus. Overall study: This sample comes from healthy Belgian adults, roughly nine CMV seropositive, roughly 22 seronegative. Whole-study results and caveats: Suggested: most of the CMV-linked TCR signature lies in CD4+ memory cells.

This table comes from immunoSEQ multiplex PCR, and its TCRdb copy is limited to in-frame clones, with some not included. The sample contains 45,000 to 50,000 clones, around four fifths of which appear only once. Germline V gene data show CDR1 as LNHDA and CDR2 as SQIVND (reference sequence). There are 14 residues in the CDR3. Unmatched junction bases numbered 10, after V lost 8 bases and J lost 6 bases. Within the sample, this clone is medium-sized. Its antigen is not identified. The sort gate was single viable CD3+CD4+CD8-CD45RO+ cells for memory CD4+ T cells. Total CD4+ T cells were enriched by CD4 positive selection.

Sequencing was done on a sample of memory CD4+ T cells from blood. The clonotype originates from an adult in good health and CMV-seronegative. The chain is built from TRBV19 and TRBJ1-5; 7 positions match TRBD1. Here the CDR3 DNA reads TGTGCCAGTTCCCGAGAGGGGGCTACTCAGCCCCAGCATTTT. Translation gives CASSREGATQPQHF.